Listed below are T cell receptor beta chains from one sample, sequenced in a study of CD8 T cells in ankylosing spondylitis. Each CDR3 protein gets one entry after TCRdb re-called the 5' RACE reads with MiXCR. The data show approximately 150,000 distinct CDR3 sequences, 25% to 35% seen once. The sequencing input was synovial fluid, either unsorted or a sorted T cell fraction (not recorded which). The receptors originated from a male donor with ankylosing spondylitis. Each CDR3 is given with its conserved first and last residue. D genes are given only for firm matches. Only part of the rows carry a size: once, few, many, or a class if the clone is expanded.

abundance	v_gene	d_gene	j_gene	CDR3nt	CDR3aa
few	TRBV6-2/TRBV6-3	.	TRBJ2-3	TGTGCCAGCAGTTCGGACTGGGGGGATACGCAGTATTTT	CASSSDWGDTQYF
.	TRBV28	TRBD1	TRBJ1-6	TGTGCCAGCCAGGGACAGCTAAATTCACCCCTCCACTTT	CASQGQLNSPLHF
.	TRBV6-1	TRBD1	TRBJ2-3	TGTGCCAGCAGGGTAGGACAGGGGGCCGTGGATACGCAGTATTTT	CASRVGQGAVDTQYF
.	TRBV3-1	.	TRBJ2-2	TGTGCCAGCAGCCCCCCTGGAACAACGAACACCGGGGAGCTGTTTTTT	CASSPPGTTNTGELFF
.	TRBV2	TRBD2	TRBJ2-1	TGTGCCAGCGGGGGTCGGGCTAGCGGGAAAAGTGAGCAGTTCTTC	CASGGRASGKSEQFF
few	TRBV12-3/TRBV12-4	TRBD2	TRBJ2-7	TGTGCCAGCAGTTTAGTACTAGCGGGGGCCGAGCAGTACTTC	CASSLVLAGAEQYF
few	TRBV6-1	.	TRBJ1-5	TGTGCCAGCAGTGGACAGTACTTCAATCAGCCCCAGCATTTT	CASSGQYFNQPQHF
.	TRBV9	TRBD2	TRBJ2-5	TGTGCCAGCAGCCAAACGCCGCTAGCGGACCAAGAGACCCAGTACTTC	CASSQTPLADQETQYF
.	TRBV12-3/TRBV12-4	.	TRBJ2-1	TGTGCCAGCAGTTTTGGGGGGGCTGAGCAGTTCTTC	CASSFGGAEQFF
medium-sized	TRBV7-2	.	TRBJ2-1	TGTGCCAGCAGCTTAGCGGGCCTCTCCTACAATGAGCAGTTCTTC	CASSLAGLSYNEQFF
.	TRBV7-9	TRBD1	TRBJ1-1	TGTGCCAGCAGCTGGGACAGTTACACTGAAGCTTTCTTT	CASSWDSYTEAFF
few	TRBV24-1	.	TRBJ2-2	TGTGCCACCAGTGACAGTGGACATCGTGCCGGGGAGCTGTTTTTT	CATSDSGHRAGELFF
few	TRBV5-1	.	TRBJ2-1	TGCGCCACCGCTGAGGGTCCCGAGTACAATGAGCAGTTCTTC	CATAEGPEYNEQFF
few	TRBV29-1	.	TRBJ2-1	TGCAGCGCCAAGGGGCTTGGCGTTATGGACAATGAGCAGTTCTTC	CSAKGLGVMDNEQFF
few	TRBV7-6	TRBD1	TRBJ1-4	TGTGCCAGCAGCTCCAGCCACAGGGGGACTAATGAAAAACTGTTTTTT	CASSSSHRGTNEKLFF
.	TRBV5-1	.	TRBJ2-2	TGCGCCAGCAGCTTGTTTCGTGCCGGGGAGCTGTTTTTT	CASSLFRAGELFF
.	TRBV7-8	.	TRBJ1-1	TGTGCCAGCAGCTTAACCTCAAATTCGGGGACTGAAGCTTTCTTT	CASSLTSNSGTEAFF
once	TRBV5-1	TRBD2	TRBJ2-4	TGCGCCAGCAGCTTGGAGGCTAGCGGGAGGGCCGTTGGAAACATTCAGTACTTC	CASSLEASGRAVGNIQYF
.	TRBV15	.	TRBJ2-6	TGTGCCACCAGCAGGCCTTACGGAGGCTCTGGGGCCAACGTCCTGACTTTC	CATSRPYGGSGANVLTF
many	TRBV20-1	.	TRBJ2-1	TGCAGTGCTAATGTGGCTAGCGCAAAACGGGATGAGCAGTTCTTC	CSANVASAKRDEQFF
.	TRBV20-1	TRBD1	TRBJ2-5	TGCAGTGCGGAAGACAGGGGTGGGGAGACCCAGTACTTC	CSAEDRGGETQYF
few	TRBV7-7	.	TRBJ2-5	TGTGCTAGCAGCTTTTCAGGCCAAGAGACCCAGTACTTC	CASSFSGQETQYF
.	TRBV10-3	.	TRBJ2-5	TGTGCCATCAGTGTTTCTGCAGGATGGGAGACCCAGTACTTC	CAISVSAGWETQYF
few	TRBV6-5	TRBD1	TRBJ1-5	TGTGCCAGCAGTTTGACAGGGATAAATCAGCCCCAGCATTTT	CASSLTGINQPQHF
.	TRBV12-3/TRBV12-4	.	TRBJ2-1	TGTGCCAGCAGTTTACTAGGGGGGGCAAATGAGCAGTTCTTC	CASSLLGGANEQFF
.	TRBV7-9	.	TRBJ1-1	TGTGCCAGCAGCGGTCCGAACACTGAAGCTTTCTTT	CASSGPNTEAFF
.	TRBV5-1	.	TRBJ2-7	TGCGCCAGCAGCTTCAAGGGTTGGGGTGGACAGTTCTCTATGGGGGGTTCCTACGAGCAGTACTTC	CASSFKGWGGQFSMGGSYEQYF
many	TRBV20-1	.	TRBJ2-5	TGCAGTGCCCCTCTTAGGGGGCAAGAGACCCAGTACTTC	CSAPLRGQETQYF
.	TRBV5-4	TRBD2	TRBJ2-1	TGTGCCAGCAGCCAGGGACTAGCGGGAAGCTATGAGCAGTTCTTC	CASSQGLAGSYEQFF
.	TRBV28	TRBD1	TRBJ1-2	TGTGCCAGCAGTTCAGTGGGGGACAGGGGCAAGACCCTCTATGGCTACACCTTC	CASSSVGDRGKTLYGYTF
few	TRBV6-1	TRBD2	TRBJ2-1	TGTGCCAGCAGTGAAGGCTTTGGTACTAGCGGGGGGGGCAATGAGCAGTTCTTC	CASSEGFGTSGGGNEQFF
few	TRBV20-1	TRBD1	TRBJ1-6	TGCAGTGCTAGAGATAATTGGCAGGGGGGAAAGGGCCAAAATTCACCCCTCCACTTT	CSARDNWQGGKGQNSPLHF
.	TRBV20-1	.	TRBJ2-7	TGCAGTGCTATGTTTGGTTACGAGCAGTACTTC	CSAMFGYEQYF
.	TRBV30	.	TRBJ1-1	TGTGCCTGGGCAGGGCGAACTGAAGCTTTCTTT	CAWAGRTEAFF
.	TRBV28	.	TRBJ1-4	TGTGCCAGCCTGACAGTCCTGCGGAGTGAAAAACTGTTTTTT	CASLTVLRSEKLFF
.	TRBV15	TRBD2	TRBJ2-3	TGTGCCACCAGCAGAGGAGCGGGGGGGGTGGGAAATACGCAGTATTTT	CATSRGAGGVGNTQYF
few	TRBV2	.	TRBJ1-1	TGTGCCAGCAGTGATAACTGGGGGACTGAAGCTTTCTTT	CASSDNWGTEAFF
.	TRBV5-4	.	TRBJ1-1	TGTGCCAGCAGCTTGGGTATGGAGGACACTGAAGCTTTCTTT	CASSLGMEDTEAFF
few	TRBV2	TRBD1	TRBJ2-3	TGTGCCAGCAACCGACAGGGCTCTGGCACAGATACGCAGTATTTT	CASNRQGSGTDTQYF
few	TRBV12-3/TRBV12-4	.	TRBJ2-5	TGTGCCAGCAGTCCCCTGGAGCGGGGACAGTACCAAGAGACCCAGTACTTC	CASSPLERGQYQETQYF
many	TRBV5-1	.	TRBJ1-1	TGCGCCAGCGCCAGGATGGAGAACACTGAAGCTTTCTTT	CASARMENTEAFF
.	TRBV3-1	.	TRBJ2-1	TGTGCCAGCAGCCAAGGGGCCCCGGCCTACAATGAGCAGTTCTTC	CASSQGAPAYNEQFF
.	TRBV7-3	.	TRBJ2-7	TGTGCCAGCAGCTTAAATGGTGGTAGTGCGGATCGGGGGTACGAGCAGTACTTC	CASSLNGGSADRGYEQYF
.	TRBV12-3/TRBV12-4	TRBD1	TRBJ2-6	TGTGCCAGCAGCGCCGGGACAGGGCTCCTGTTTGGGGCCAACGTCCTGACTTTC	CASSAGTGLLFGANVLTF